The 20 T cell receptor beta chains listed next were all sequenced from one sample in a study of early T cells in non-severe SARS-CoV-2 infection. TCRdb ran MiXCR on the 5' RACE reads and lists one entry per CDR3 protein. The data hold 35,000 to 45,000 distinct CDR3 sequences, with about 7.4% observed a single time. Sequenced material: whole blood, taken at baseline. Source of these receptors: an adult who was a healthcare worker with PCR-confirmed SARS-CoV-2 infection or an uninfected control (not recorded which).

This clonotype was picked up many times. The chain has TRBV6-6 and TRBJ1-2; D is perhaps TRBD1 (6 bases). CDR1 is MNHNY, CDR2 SVGAGI, per germline (reference sequence). There are 14 residues in the CDR3. Trimming took off 6 bases at V and 5 bases at J, with 16 bases between the two ends. The CDR3 nucleotides are TGTGCCAGCAGATACACAGGGAGCGTTTATGGCTACACCTTC. It yields the protein CASRYTGSVYGYTF.

This clonotype occurred a few times. This rearrangement joins TRBV5-1 to TRBJ1-4, with TRBD1 matching over 8 bases. The J segment lost 2 bases and the V segment lost 4 bases, leaving 7 bases of the junction unmatched. Germline-derived CDR1 and CDR2 are SGHRS and YFSETQ. The CDR3 loop spans 16 amino acids. DNA for the CDR3: TGCGCCAGCAGCGCATATCAGGGGGCGACTAATGAAAAACTGTTTTTT. Translated, it gives CASSAYQGATNEKLFF.

This clonotype has ten or more counts. The chain couples TRBV29-1 to TRBJ1-1; D is possibly TRBD1 (5 bases). The ends were cut back, 5 bases at V and 1 base at J, with 8 bases in the middle. CDR1 and CDR2 (germline): SQVTM, ANQGSEA. This CDR3 region has 12 residues. The chain's CDR3 is CSVRQSNTEAFF. In DNA, the CDR3 is TGCAGCGTTAGACAGTCGAACACTGAAGCTTTCTTT.

This clonotype has at least ten counts. The chain combines TRBV27 with TRBJ2-3; weak D call: TRBD1 (6 bases). This CDR3 contains 14 residues. CDR1 MNHEY and CDR2 SMNVEV come from the germline V gene (reference sequence). V gave up 9 bases and J gave up 1 base, with 14 bases separating them. For the CDR3, the DNA is TGTGCCAGTACTGGGGGCTTCGGCACAGATACGCAGTATTTT. Its translation is CASTGGFGTDTQYF.

The V call is TRBV10-3, the J call TRBJ2-7; D call uncertain. V shed 8 bases and J shed 5 bases, with 16 bases lying between them. Germline assignment: CDR1 ENHRY and CDR2 SYGVKD. This CDR3 has 13 amino acids. The CDR3 is CAIGRELGDEQYF. The CDR3 DNA reads as TGTGCCATCGGAAGGGAACTTGGGGACGAGCAGTACTTC.

The chain joins TRBV29-1 to TRBJ2-1, with TRBD2 matching over 11 bases. This CDR3 comprises 16 residues. Looked up from germline, CDR1 is SQVTM and CDR2 is ANQGSEA. V was clipped by 0 bases and J by 5 bases; unmatched bases: 6. This chain's CDR3 is CSVEETSGKKNNEQFF. CDR3 in DNA: TGCAGCGTTGAAGAGACTAGCGGGAAAAAAAACAATGAGCAGTTCTTC.

This clonotype was seen many times. The CDR3 region is CASSTGQSSYEQYF. CDR3 DNA sequence: TGTGCCAGCAGCACCGGACAGAGCTCCTACGAGCAGTACTTC. This chain connects TRBV13 to TRBJ2-7; perhaps TRBD1 as D (6 bases). The CDR3 runs to 14 residues. Germline V CDR1 and CDR2: PRHDT, FYEKMQ (reference sequence). Trimming took off 5 bases at V and 0 bases at J, with 11 bases between the two ends. Full variable domain (outside the CDR3, taken from reference TRBV13 and TRBJ2-7): AAGVIQSPRHLIKEKRETATLKCYPIPRHDTVYWYQQGPGQDPQFLISFYEKMQSDKGSIPDRFSAQQFSDYHSELNMSSLELGDSALYFCASSTGQSSYEQYFGPGTRLTVT.

This clonotype is medium-sized by share. The chain employs TRBV11-3 and TRBJ2-1, with a weak D call TRBD1 (5 bases). The germline V and J ends were trimmed by 0 bases and 7 bases, with 10 bases remaining between them. The CDR3 consists of 14 residues. Germline CDR1 reads SGHNT; CDR2 reads YENEEA. Here the CDR3 reads CASSLDPQGNEQFF. The CDR3 DNA follows: TGTGCCAGCAGCTTAGATCCGCAGGGAAATGAGCAGTTCTTC.

Remarks on this clonotype: A much larger clone lies a single base off, so this may be a read error. The chain recombines TRBV29-1 with TRBJ1-4, with TRBD1 matching over 7 bases. With V trimmed by 7 bases and J by 8 bases, 13 bases remained unmatched. This CDR3 contains 14 residues. Germline CDR1 reads SQVTM; CDR2 reads ANQGSEA. CDR3 amino acids: CSATRIRQGEKLFF. In nucleotides, the CDR3 is TGCAGCGCCACAAGAATTCGACAGGGCGAAAAACTGTTTTTT.

There are a few counts of this clonotype. The junction and the germline gene differ at one end; a read error may be behind it. The chain recombines TRBV7-2 with TRBJ1-1; no firm D call. The CDR3 has 15 amino acids. The germline V gene encodes CDR1 SGHTA and CDR2 FQGNSA. This chain's CDR3 is CASSLTADPNTEVFF. As DNA, the CDR3 is TGTGCCAGCAGCTTAACGGCTGACCCGAACACTGAAGTTTTCTTT.

The V gene is TRBV12-3 or TRBV12-4, the J gene TRBJ2-5, with D unresolved. V was cut by 6 bases and J by 5 bases, with 16 bases left in between. The CDR3 covers 14 residues. In DNA, the CDR3 is TGTGCCAGCAGCCGCGGACCCGCCGGGGAGACCCAGTACTTC. The encoded protein is CASSRGPAGETQYF.

This clonotype appeared many times. The gene calls are TRBV20-1 and TRBJ2-6; the match to TRBD1 covers 9 bases. J gave up 3 bases and V 6 bases, and 6 bases lay outside the gene matches. Germline CDR1 DFQATT, CDR2 SNEGSKA (reference sequence). The CDR3 is 15 residues long. CDR3 bases: TGCAGTGCCGGACAGGGGTTAGTTGGGGCCAACGTCCTGACTTTC. Translation: CSAGQGLVGANVLTF.

This clonotype was counted between two and nine times. V and J are TRBV7-2 and TRBJ1-6; D unresolved. Germline CDR1 and CDR2: SGHTA and FQGNSA. Between the trimmed V and J ends, which lost 6 bases and 0 bases, there was a span of 12 bases. CDR3 length equals 16 residues. CDR3: CASRRTESSYNSPLHF. The CDR3 region has the DNA TGTGCCAGCAGGCGGACCGAGAGCTCCTATAATTCACCCCTCCACTTT.

This clonotype was seen a few times. V is TRBV30 and J is TRBJ1-1; D might be TRBD1 (6 bases). The CDR3 contains 13 residues. CDR1 and CDR2 (germline): GTSNPN, SVGIG (reference sequence). Trimming took off 0 bases at V and 7 bases at J, with 12 bases between the two ends. CDR3: CAWSVGGGFEAFF. As DNA, the CDR3 is TGTGCCTGGAGTGTAGGAGGGGGTTTTGAAGCTTTCTTT.

V usage is TRBV2 and J usage is TRBJ2-2; TRBD1 might be the D (6 bases). The CDR3 totals 17 residues. CDR1 SNHLY and CDR2 FYNNEI come from the germline V gene. The ends were cut back, 4 bases at V and 2 bases at J, with 17 bases in the middle. The CDR3 spells CASSARFYRENTGELFF. CDR3 nucleotide sequence: TGTGCCAGCAGTGCAAGATTTTACAGGGAAAACACCGGGGAGCTGTTTTTT.

This clonotype was detected ten times or more. The gene calls are TRBV5-1 and TRBJ2-1; a weak D match, TRBD2 (6 bases). There are 15 residues in the CDR3. Germline CDR1 SGHRS, CDR2 YFSETQ. V was trimmed by 0 bases and J by 3 bases, leaving 10 bases between them. CDR3 loop: CASSLVGGSYNEQFF. As DNA, the CDR3 is TGCGCCAGCAGCTTGGTCGGGGGTAGCTACAATGAGCAGTTCTTC.

This clonotype was counted between two and nine times. This chain links TRBV6-2 or TRBV6-3 with TRBJ2-3; TRBD2 matches 10 bases. CDR3 length equals 15 residues. Germline trimming cut 4 bases from V and 5 bases from J; bases unmatched to any gene: 6. The germline V gene encodes CDR1 MNHEY and CDR2 SVGEGT. The CDR3 is CASSFPGLAKDTQYF. CDR3 DNA: TGTGCCAGCAGTTTCCCGGGACTAGCGAAAGATACGCAGTATTTT.

This rearrangement joins TRBV24-1 to TRBJ2-3, with 7 positions matching TRBD1. Germline V gives CDR1 KGHDR, CDR2 SFDVKD. After removal of 6 bases from V and 4 bases from J, the junction contained 0 bases not matched to a gene. CDR3 length equals 12 residues. DNA for the CDR3: TGTGCCACCAGTCAGGGGGCAGATACGCAGTATTTT. Translating it yields CATSQGADTQYF.

The sample holds a few counts of this clonotype. The rearrangement uses TRBV6-6 and TRBJ1-1, with 8 bases that match TRBD1. This CDR3 is 14 amino acids long. Germline CDR1 and CDR2: MNHNY and SVGAGI (reference sequence). The trim removed 6 bases at V and 0 bases at J, leaving 3 bases unmatched. The CDR3 sequence: CASSRQGLNTEAFF. Written as DNA, the CDR3 is TGTGCCAGCAGCAGACAGGGGCTGAACACTGAAGCTTTCTTT.

This clonotype was observed many times. The chain has TRBV5-1 and TRBJ2-3, with 9 nucleotides matching TRBD2. The length of the CDR3 is 16 residues. Germline loops: CDR1 SGHRS, CDR2 YFSETQ. J gave up 3 bases and V 1 base, and 6 bases lay outside the gene matches. CDR3 sequence: CASSLRAGGGTDTQYF. In DNA, the CDR3 is TGCGCCAGCAGCTTGAGAGCGGGGGGAGGGACAGATACGCAGTATTTT.